The sequence of this T cell receptor (beta chain) was determined in a study of T cell responses to AZD1222 COVID-19 vaccine. About the research overall: Second doses at about 4 or about 12 weeks were pooled.

CDR3 size: 11 residues. V dropped 8 bases and J dropped 6 bases, with 10 bases sitting between them. Note on this clone: The antigen is unknown.

Study-level points and caveats: Two AZD1222 administrations were followed by greater Spike-specific TCR breadth and depth. Only 5 or 6 AZD1222 recipients tested seropositive at baseline. The donor cohort was predominantly white British with a female majority, and clonal diversity may have been underestimated.

TCRdb keeps only in-frame clones here, not all; method: immunoSEQ multiplex PCR. Of about 110,000 clones in the sample, 80% to 95% were seen once. The material was peripheral blood, obtained on day 0 of AZD1222 vaccination. The genes are TRBV12-3 or TRBV12-4 and TRBJ1-1; D call uncertain. The receptor was derived from an adult in good health. The CDR3 is CASRSAAEAFF. The DNA for the CDR3 is TGTGCCAGCCGTTCGGCGGCTGAAGCTTTCTTT.